Sequencing of this TCR beta chain was carried out in a study of OX40 agonist ivuxolimab in advanced cancers. Background on the study: It was permissible to have had prior anti-PD-1, anti-PD-L1 or anti-CTLA-4 therapy, and approximately 41% had some.

Study findings and constraints: Antigen targets of the expanded peripheral T cells went undetermined. Low normalized T-cell clonal expansion was additionally recorded for some nonresponders.

Germline-derived CDR1 and CDR2 are SNHLY and FYNNEI. Trimming took off 8 bases at V and 5 bases at J, with 15 bases between the two ends. The CDR3 is 14 residues long. Assay: immunoSEQ multiplex PCR; the TCRdb copy retains only in-frame clones and omits some. Of roughly 70,000 clones listed, about 84% were seen once; the top ten hold 6.9%. In regard to this clone: Its antigen remains unknown.

The clonotype comes from an adult with an advanced solid tumor such as melanoma, head and neck, liver or kidney cancer. Sample: CD4+ or CD8+ T cells sorted from blood, taken in a trial of the OX40 agonist ivuxolimab. The J gene is TRBJ1-4, the V gene TRBV2; tentatively, D is TRBD1 (6 bases). The CDR3 DNA is TGTGCCAGCTCCCTGACAGGCGCAAATGAAAAACTGTTTTTT. Translated, it gives CASSLTGANEKLFF.